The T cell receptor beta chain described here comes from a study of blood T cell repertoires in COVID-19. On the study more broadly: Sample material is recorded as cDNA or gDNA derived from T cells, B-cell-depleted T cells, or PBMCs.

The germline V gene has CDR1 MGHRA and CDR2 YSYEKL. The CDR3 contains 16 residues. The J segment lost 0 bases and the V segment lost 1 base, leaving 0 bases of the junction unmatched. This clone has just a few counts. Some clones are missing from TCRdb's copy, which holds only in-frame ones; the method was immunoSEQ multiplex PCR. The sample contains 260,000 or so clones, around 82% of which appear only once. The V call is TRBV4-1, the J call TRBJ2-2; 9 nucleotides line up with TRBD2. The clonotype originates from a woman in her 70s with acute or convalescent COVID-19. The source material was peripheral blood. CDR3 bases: TGCGCCAGCAGCCAAGCTAGCGGGGCGAACACCGGGGAGCTGTTTTTT. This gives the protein CASSQASGANTGELFF.